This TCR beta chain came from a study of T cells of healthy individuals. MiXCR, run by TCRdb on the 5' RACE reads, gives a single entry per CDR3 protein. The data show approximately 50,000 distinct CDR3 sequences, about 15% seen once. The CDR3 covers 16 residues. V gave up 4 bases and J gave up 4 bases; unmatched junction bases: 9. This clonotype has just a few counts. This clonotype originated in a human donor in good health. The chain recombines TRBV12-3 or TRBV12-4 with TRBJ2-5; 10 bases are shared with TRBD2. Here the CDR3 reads CASSSLSGGATETQYF. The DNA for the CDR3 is TGTGCCAGCAGTTCGTTGAGCGGGGGGGCGACAGAGACCCAGTACTTC.